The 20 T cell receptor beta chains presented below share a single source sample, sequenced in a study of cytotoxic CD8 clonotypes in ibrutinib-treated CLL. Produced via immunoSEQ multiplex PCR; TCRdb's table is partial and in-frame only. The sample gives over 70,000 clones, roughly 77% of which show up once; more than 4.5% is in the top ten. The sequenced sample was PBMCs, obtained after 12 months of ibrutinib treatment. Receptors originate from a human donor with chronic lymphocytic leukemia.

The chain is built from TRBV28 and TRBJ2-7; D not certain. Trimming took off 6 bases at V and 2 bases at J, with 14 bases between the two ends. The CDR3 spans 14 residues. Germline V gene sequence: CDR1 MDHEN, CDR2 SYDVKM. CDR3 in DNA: TGTGCCAGCAGCTCGGCCGGGCTACCCTACGAGCAGTACTTC. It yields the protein CASSSAGLPYEQYF.

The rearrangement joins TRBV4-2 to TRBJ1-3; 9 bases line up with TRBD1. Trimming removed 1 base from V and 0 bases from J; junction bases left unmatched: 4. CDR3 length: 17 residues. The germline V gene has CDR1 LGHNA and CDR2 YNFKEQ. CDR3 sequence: CASSQVGTGPSGNTIYF. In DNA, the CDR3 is TGTGCCAGCAGCCAAGTAGGGACAGGGCCCTCTGGAAACACCATATATTTT.

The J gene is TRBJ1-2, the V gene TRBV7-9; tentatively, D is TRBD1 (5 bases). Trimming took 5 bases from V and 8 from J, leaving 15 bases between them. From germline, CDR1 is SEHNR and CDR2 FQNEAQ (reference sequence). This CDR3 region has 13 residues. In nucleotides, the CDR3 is TGTGCCAGCAGCCCCGGGGGGTTTGGCGGCTACACCTTC. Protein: CASSPGGFGGYTF.

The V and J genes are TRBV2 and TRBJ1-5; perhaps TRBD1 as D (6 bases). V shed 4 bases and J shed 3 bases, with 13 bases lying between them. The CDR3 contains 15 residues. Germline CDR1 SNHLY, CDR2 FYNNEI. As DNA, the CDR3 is TGTGCCAGCAGTGGAGCGAGGGGGTCCAATCAGCCCCAGCATTTT. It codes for CASSGARGSNQPQHF.

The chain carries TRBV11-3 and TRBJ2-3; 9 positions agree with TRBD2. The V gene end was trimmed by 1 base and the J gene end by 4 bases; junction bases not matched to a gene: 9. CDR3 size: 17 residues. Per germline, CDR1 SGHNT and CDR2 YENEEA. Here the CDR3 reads CASSLGERGARPDTQYF. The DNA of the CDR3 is TGTGCCAGCAGCTTAGGGGAGCGGGGGGCCCGCCCAGATACGCAGTATTTT.

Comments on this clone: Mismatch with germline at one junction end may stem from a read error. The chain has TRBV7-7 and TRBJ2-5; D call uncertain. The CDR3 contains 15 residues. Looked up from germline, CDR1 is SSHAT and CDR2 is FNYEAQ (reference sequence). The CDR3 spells CASSPLGLTWETQYF. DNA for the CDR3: TGTGCTAGCAGCCCCTTGGGTCTAACGTGGGAGACCCAGTACTTC. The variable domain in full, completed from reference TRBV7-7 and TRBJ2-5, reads GAGVSQSPRYKVTKRGQDVTLRCDPISSHATLYWYQQALGQGPEFLTYFNYEAQPDKSGLPSDRFSAERPEGSISTLTIQRTEQRDSAMYRCASSPLGLTWETQYFGPGTRLLVL.

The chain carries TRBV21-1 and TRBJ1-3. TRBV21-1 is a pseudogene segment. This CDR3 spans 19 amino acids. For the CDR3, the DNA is TGTGCCAGCAGCAGATCTTTGGTTGCGGACGCCCACTCTGGAAACACCATATATTTT. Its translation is CASSRSLVADAHSGNTIYF.

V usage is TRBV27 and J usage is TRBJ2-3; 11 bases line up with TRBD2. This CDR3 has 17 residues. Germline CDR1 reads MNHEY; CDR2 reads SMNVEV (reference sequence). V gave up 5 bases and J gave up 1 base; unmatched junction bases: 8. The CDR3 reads CASSARLAGRGTDTQYF. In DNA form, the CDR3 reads TGTGCCAGCAGTGCCAGACTAGCGGGGAGGGGCACAGATACGCAGTATTTT.

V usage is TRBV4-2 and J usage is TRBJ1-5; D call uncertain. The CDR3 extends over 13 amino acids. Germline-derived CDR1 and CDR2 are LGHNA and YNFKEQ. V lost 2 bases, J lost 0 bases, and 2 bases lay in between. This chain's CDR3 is CASSQFSNQPQHF. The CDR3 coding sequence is TGTGCCAGCAGCCAATTTAGCAATCAGCCCCAGCATTTT.

Here the CDR3 reads CAISEGSQWQPQHF. The CDR3 DNA reads as TGTGCCATCAGTGAGGGCTCTCAATGGCAGCCCCAGCATTTT. The chain joins TRBV10-3 to TRBJ1-5; D is unresolved. Germline-derived CDR1 and CDR2 are ENHRY and SYGVKD. With 2 bases removed from V and 7 bases from J, the gap between germline ends came to 12 bases. CDR3 size: 14 residues.

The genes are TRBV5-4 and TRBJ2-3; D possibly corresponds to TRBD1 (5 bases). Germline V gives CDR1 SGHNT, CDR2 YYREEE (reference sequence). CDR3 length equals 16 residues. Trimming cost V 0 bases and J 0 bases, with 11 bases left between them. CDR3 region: CASSLGRAGSTDTQYF. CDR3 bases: TGTGCCAGCAGCTTGGGGCGAGCAGGGAGCACAGATACGCAGTATTTT.

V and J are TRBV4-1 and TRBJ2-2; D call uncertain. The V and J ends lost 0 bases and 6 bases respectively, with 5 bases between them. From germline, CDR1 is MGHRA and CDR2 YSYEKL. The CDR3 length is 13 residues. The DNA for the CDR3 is TGCGCCAGCAGCCAAGAATGGGCCGGGGAGCTGTTTTTT. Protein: CASSQEWAGELFF.

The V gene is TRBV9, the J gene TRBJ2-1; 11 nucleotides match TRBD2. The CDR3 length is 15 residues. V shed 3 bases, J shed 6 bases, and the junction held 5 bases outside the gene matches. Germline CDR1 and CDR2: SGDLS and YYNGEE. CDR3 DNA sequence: TGTGCCAGCAGCGCAGGACTAGCGGGTTCCAATGAGCAGTTCTTC. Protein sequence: CASSAGLAGSNEQFF. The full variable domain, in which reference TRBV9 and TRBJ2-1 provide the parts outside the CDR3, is DSGVTQTPKHLITATGQRVTLRCSPRSGDLSVYWYQQSLDQGLQFLIQYYNGEERAKGNILERFSAQQFPDLHSELNLSSLELGDSALYFCASSAGLAGSNEQFFGPGTRLTVL.

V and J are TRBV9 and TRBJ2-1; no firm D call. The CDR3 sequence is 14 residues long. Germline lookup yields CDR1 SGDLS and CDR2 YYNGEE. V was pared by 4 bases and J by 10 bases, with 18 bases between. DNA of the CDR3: TGTGCCAGCAGCCCGACCATCGAACAGCCCGAGCAGTTCTTC. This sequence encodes CASSPTIEQPEQFF.

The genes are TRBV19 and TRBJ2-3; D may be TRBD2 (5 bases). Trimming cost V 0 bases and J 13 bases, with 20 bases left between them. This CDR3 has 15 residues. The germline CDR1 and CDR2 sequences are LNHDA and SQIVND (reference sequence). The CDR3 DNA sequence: TGTGCCAGTAGTATAGAGTCAGCCCGAGGGTTTCCGGAGTATTTT. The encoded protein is CASSIESARGFPEYF. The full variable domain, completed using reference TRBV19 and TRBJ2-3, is DGGITQSPKYLFRKEGQNVTLSCEQNLNHDAMYWYRQDPGQGLRLIYYSQIVNDFQKGDIAEGYSVSREKKESFPLTVTSAQKNPTAFYLCASSIESARGFPEYFGPGTRLTVL.

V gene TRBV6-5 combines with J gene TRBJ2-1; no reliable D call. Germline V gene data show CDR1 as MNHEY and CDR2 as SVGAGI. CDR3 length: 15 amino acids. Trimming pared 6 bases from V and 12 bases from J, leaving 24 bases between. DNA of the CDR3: TGTGCCAGCAGCCCACGTCAACTCCCCGGCTGGGGGCAGTTCTTC. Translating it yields CASSPRQLPGWGQFF.

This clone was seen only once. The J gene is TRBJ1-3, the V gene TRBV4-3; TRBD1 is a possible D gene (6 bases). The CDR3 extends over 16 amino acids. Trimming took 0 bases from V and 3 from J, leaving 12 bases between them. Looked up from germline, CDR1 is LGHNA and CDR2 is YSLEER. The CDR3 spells CASSQDSGAGGNTIYF. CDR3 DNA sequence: TGCGCCAGCAGCCAAGATTCAGGGGCGGGTGGAAACACCATATATTTT.

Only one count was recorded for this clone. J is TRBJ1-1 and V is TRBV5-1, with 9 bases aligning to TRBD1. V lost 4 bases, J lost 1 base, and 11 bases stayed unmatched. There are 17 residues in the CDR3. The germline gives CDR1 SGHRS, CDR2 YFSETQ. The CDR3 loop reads CASSPTRTGAWNTEAFF. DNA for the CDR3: TGCGCCAGCAGCCCGACGAGGACAGGGGCCTGGAACACTGAAGCTTTCTTT.

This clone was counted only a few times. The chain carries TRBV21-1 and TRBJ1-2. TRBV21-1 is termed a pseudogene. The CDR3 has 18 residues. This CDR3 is CASSRTPGRPLTNYGYTF. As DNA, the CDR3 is TGTGCCAGCAGCAGAACCCCGGGACGGCCTCTTACTAACTATGGCTACACCTTC.

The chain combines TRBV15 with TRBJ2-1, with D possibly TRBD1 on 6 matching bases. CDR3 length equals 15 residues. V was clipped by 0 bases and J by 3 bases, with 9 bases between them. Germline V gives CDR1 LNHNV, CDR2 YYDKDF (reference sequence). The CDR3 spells CATSRDWDNYNEQFF. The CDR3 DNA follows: TGTGCCACCAGCAGAGACTGGGACAACTACAATGAGCAGTTCTTC.